The text below deals with one T cell receptor beta chain. V dropped 5 bases and J dropped 6; count of bases not matched to a gene: 3. This CDR3 is built from 12 residues. CDR1 is MNHEY, CDR2 SMNVEV, per germline (reference sequence). The sample is drawn from a study of blood T cell repertoires in COVID-19. Study summary: The analysed material was cDNA or gDNA that came from T cells, B-cell-depleted T cells, or PBMCs.

Produced via immunoSEQ multiplex PCR; TCRdb's table is partial and in-frame only. The profile covers about 250,000 clones, with nearly 90% appearing a single time and around 2.3% taken by the ten largest. The specimen was peripheral blood. This sequence originates from a woman aged 55 to 70 with COVID-19, enrolled during active disease. The chain is built from TRBV27 and TRBJ1-2, with 7 positions matching TRBD1. The CDR3 DNA sequence: TGTGCCAGCAGTCCGCAGGGGGATGGCTACACCTTC. Translating it yields CASSPQGDGYTF.